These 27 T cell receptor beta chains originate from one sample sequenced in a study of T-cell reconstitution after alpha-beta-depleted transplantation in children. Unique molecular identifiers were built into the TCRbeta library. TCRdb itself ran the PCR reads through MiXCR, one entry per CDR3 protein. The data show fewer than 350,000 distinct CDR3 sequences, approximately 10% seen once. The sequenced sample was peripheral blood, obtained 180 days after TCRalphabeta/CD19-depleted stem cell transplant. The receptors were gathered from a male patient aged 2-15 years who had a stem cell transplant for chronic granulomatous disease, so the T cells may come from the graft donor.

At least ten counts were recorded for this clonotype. This CDR3 reads CASSQTAGTSGKETQYF. As DNA, the CDR3 is TGTGCCAGCAGCCAAACTGCCGGGACTAGCGGGAAAGAGACCCAGTACTTC. The chain joins TRBV3-1 to TRBJ2-5, with 13 bases lining up with TRBD2. V was pared by 2 bases and J by 3 bases, with 6 bases of the junction left unmatched. CDR3 size: 17 residues. From germline, CDR1 is LGHDT and CDR2 YNNKEL (reference sequence).

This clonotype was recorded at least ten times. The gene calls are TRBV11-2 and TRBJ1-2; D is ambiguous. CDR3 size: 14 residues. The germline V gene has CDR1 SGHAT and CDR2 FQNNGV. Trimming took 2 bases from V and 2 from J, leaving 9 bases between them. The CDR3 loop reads CASSLPGLNYGYTF. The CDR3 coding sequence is TGTGCCAGCAGCTTACCAGGCTTGAACTATGGCTACACCTTC.

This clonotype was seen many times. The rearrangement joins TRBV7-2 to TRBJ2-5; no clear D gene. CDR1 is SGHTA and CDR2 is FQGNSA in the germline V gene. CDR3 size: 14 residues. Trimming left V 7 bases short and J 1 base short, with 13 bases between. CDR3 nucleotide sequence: TGTGCCAGCATCACGACGGAGCTCCAAGAGACCCAGTACTTC. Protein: CASITTELQETQYF.

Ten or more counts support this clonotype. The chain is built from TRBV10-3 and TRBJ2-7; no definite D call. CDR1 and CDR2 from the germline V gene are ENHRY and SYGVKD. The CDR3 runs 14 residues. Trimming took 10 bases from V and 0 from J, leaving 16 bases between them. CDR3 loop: CATQPTVSSYEQYF. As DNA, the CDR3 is TGTGCCACCCAACCGACGGTGAGCTCCTACGAGCAGTACTTC.

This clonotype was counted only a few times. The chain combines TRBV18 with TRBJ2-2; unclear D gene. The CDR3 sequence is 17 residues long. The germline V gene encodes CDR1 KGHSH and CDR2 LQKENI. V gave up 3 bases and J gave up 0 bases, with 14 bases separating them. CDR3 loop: CASSPVSGGANTGELFF. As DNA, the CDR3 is TGTGCCAGCTCACCCGTCAGTGGCGGAGCGAACACCGGGGAGCTGTTTTTT.

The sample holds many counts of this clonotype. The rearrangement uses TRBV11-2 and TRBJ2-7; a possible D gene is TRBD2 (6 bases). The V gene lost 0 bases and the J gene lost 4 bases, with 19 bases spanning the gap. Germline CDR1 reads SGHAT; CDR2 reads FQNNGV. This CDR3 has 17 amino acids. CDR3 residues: CASSLEGGGAPSYEQYF. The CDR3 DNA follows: TGTGCCAGCAGCTTAGAAGGTGGCGGGGCCCCATCTTACGAGCAGTACTTC.

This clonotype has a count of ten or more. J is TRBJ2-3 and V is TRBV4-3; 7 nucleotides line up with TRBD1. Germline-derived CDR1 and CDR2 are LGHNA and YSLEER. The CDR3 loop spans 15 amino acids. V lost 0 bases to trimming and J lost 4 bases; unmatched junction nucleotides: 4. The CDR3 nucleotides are TGCGCCAGCAGCCAAGAAAGGCAGGGGGCAGATACGCAGTATTTT. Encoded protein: CASSQERQGADTQYF.

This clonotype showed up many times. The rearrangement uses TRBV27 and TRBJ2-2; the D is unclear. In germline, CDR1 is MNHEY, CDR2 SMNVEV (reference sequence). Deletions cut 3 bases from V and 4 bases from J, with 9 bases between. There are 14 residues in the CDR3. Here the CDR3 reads CASSFSPGTGELFF. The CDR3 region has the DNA TGTGCCAGCAGTTTCAGCCCGGGCACCGGGGAGCTGTTTTTT.

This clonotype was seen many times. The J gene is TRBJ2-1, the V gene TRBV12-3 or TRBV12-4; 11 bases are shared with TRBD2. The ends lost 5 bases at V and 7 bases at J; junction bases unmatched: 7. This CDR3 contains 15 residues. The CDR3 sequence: CASSLLAGVTNEQFF. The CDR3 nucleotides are TGTGCCAGCAGTCTACTAGCGGGAGTAACGAATGAGCAGTTCTTC.

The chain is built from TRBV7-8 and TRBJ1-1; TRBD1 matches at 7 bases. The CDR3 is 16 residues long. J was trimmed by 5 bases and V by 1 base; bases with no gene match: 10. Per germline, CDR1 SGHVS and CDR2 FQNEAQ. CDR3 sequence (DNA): TGTGCCAGCAGCTTAGGCCCAGGGGGTGGAGGGACTGAAGCTTTCTTT. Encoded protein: CASSLGPGGGGTEAFF.

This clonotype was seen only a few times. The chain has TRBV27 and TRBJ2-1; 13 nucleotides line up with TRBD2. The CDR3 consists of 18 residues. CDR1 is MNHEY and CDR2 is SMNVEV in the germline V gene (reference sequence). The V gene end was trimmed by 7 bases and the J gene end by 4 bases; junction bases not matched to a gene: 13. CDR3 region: CASTSRTSGSSSYNEQFF. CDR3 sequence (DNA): TGTGCCAGCACCTCCCGGACTAGCGGGAGTTCTAGTTACAATGAGCAGTTCTTC.

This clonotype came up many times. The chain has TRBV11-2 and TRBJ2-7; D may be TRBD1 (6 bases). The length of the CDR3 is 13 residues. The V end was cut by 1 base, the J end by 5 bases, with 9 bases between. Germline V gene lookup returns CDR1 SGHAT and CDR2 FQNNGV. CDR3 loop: CASSLGTEDEQYF. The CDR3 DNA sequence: TGTGCCAGCAGCTTAGGGACAGAGGACGAGCAGTACTTC. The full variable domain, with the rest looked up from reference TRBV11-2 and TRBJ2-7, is EAGVAQSPRYKIIEKRQSVAFWCNPISGHATLYWYQQILGQGPKLLIQFQNNGVVDDSQLPKDRFSAERLKGVDSTLKIQPAKLEDSAVYLCASSLGTEDEQYFGPGTRLTVT.

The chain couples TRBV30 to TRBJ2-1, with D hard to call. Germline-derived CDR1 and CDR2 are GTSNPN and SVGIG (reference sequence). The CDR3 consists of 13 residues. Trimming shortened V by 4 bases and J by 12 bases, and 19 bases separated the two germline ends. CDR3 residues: CAWTEPFTLTQFF. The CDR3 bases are TGTGCCTGGACCGAACCCTTTACTTTAACGCAGTTCTTC.

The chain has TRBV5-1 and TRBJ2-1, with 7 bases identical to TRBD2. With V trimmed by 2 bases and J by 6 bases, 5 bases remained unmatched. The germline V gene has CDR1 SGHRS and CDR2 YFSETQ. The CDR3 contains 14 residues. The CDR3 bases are TGCGCCAGCAGCTTTACCGGGACTACCAATGAGCAGTTCTTC. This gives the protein CASSFTGTTNEQFF.

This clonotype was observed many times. CDR3 region: CASSMKETQYF. CDR3 DNA: TGTGCCAGCAGCATGAAGGAGACCCAGTACTTC. The rearrangement links TRBV5-5 to TRBJ2-5; D is unresolved. There are 11 residues in the CDR3. Per the germline V gene, CDR1 is SGHKS and CDR2 is YYEKEE (reference sequence). Trimming pared 4 bases from V and 5 bases from J, leaving 6 bases between.

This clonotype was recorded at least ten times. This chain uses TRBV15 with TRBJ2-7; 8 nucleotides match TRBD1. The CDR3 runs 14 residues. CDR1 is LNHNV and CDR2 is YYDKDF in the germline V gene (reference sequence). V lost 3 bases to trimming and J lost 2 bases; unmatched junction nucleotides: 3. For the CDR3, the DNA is TGTGCCACCAGCAGCGACAGGGGACCCTACGAGCAGTACTTC. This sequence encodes CATSSDRGPYEQYF. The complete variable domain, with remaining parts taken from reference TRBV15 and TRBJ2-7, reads DAMVIQNPRYQVTQFGKPVTLSCSQTLNHNVMYWYQQKSSQAPKLLFHYYDKDFNNEADTPDNFQSRRPNTSFCFLDIRSPGLGDTAMYLCATSSDRGPYEQYFGPGTRLTVT.

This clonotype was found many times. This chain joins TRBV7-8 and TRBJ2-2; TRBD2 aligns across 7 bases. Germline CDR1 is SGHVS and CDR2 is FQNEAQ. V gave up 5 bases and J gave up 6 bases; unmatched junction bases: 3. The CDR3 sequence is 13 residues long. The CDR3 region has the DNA TGTGCCAGCAGCCGCGGGGGTCCCGGGGAGCTGTTTTTT. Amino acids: CASSRGGPGELFF. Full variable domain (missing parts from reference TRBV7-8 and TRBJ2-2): GAGVSQSPRYKVAKRGQDVALRCDPISGHVSLFWYQQALGQGPEFLTYFQNEAQLDKSGLPSDRFFAERPEGSVSTLKIQRTQQEDSAVYLCASSRGGPGELFFGEGSRLTVL.

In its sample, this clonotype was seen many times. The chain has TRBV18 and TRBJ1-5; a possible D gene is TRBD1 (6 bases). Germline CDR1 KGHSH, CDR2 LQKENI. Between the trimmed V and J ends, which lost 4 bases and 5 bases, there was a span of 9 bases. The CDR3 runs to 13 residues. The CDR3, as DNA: TGTGCCAGCTCACTCAGGGGAGATCAGCCCCAGCATTTT. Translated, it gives CASSLRGDQPQHF.

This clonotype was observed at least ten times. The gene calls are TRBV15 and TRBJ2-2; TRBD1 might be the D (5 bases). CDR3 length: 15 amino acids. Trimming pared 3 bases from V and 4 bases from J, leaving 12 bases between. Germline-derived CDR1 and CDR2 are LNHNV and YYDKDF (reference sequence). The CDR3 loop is CATSRVGLSTGELFF. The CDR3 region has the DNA TGTGCCACCAGCAGGGTGGGGCTGAGCACCGGGGAGCTGTTTTTT. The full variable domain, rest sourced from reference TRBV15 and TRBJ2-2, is DAMVIQNPRYQVTQFGKPVTLSCSQTLNHNVMYWYQQKSSQAPKLLFHYYDKDFNNEADTPDNFQSRRPNTSFCFLDIRSPGLGDTAMYLCATSRVGLSTGELFFGEGSRLTVL.

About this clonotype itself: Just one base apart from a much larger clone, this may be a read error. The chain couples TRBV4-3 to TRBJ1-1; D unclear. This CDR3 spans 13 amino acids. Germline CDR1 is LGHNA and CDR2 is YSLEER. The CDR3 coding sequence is TGCGTCAGCAGCCAAAAGGGAATTACTGAAGCTTTCTTT. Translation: CVSSQKGITEAFF.

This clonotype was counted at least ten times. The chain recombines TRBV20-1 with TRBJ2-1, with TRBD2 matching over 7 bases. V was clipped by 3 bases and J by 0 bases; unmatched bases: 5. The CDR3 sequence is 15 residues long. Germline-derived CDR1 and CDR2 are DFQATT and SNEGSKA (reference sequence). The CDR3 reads CSARPGGSSYNEQFF. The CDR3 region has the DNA TGCAGTGCTAGGCCGGGCGGGAGCTCCTACAATGAGCAGTTCTTC.

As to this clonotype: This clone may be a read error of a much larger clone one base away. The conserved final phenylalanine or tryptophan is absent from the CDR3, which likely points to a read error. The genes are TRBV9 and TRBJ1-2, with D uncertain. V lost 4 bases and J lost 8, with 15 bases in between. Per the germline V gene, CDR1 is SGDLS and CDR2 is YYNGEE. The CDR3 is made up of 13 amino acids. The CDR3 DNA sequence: TGTGCCAGCAGCTCCTCCCTGAGTCACGGCTACACCTAC. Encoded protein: CASSSSLSHGYTY.

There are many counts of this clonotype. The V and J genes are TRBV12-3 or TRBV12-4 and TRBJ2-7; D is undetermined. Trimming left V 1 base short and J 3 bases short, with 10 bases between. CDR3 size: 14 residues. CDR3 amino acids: CASSLVAINYEQYF. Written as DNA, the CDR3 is TGTGCCAGCAGTTTAGTCGCTATAAACTACGAGCAGTACTTC.

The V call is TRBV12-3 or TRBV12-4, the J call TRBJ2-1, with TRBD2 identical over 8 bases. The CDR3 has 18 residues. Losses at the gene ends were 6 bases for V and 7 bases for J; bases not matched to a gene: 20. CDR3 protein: CASSPSLNRAGAGNEQFF. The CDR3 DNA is TGTGCCAGCAGCCCTAGCCTGAACCGAGCGGGAGCTGGGAATGAGCAGTTCTTC.

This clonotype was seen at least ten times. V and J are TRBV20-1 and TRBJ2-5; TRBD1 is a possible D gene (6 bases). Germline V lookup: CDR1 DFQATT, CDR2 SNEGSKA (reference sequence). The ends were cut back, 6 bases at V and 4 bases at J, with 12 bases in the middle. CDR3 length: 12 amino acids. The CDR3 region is CSARPGVETQYF. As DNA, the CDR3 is TGCAGTGCCAGACCAGGGGTAGAGACCCAGTACTTC.

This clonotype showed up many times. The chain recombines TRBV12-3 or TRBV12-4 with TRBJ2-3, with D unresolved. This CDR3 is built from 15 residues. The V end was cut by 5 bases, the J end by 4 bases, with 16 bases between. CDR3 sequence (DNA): TGTGCCAGCAGTCGAAATCAGCTGGGGTCAGATACGCAGTATTTT. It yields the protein CASSRNQLGSDTQYF.

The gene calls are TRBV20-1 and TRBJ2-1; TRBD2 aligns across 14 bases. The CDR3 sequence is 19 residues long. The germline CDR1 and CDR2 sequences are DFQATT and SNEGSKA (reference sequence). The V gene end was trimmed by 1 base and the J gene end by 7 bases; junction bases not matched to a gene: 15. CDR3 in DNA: TGCAGTGCTAGAGCTGAGACTAGCGGGAGGGTGGGGGGGAGGAATGAGCAGTTCTTC. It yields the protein CSARAETSGRVGGRNEQFF.